The source of this T cell receptor (beta chain) is a study of blood T cell repertoires in COVID-19. Overall study: From the United States, Italy and Spain came samples of acute and convalescent COVID-19.

As processed by the authors: Estimation of nucleated cell counts relied on the amplification of reference gene primers. The protocol was immunoSEQ multiplex PCR, while the TCRdb copy is restricted to in-frame clones and leaves out a portion. V and J calls and clone size are as listed in that table; D and trimming were resolved from the DNA. The sample lists roughly 40,000 clones, roughly 86% seen once, with around 20% in the top ten. There are 13 residues in the CDR3. Looked up from germline, CDR1 is ENHRY and CDR2 is SYGVKD. With V trimmed by 6 bases and J by 1 base, 2 bases remained unmatched. The sequence was obtained from a man over 45 in a cohort sampled during active COVID-19. The material sequenced was peripheral blood. V gene TRBV10-3 combines with J gene TRBJ1-1; 7 bases map to TRBD1. CDR3 sequence reads: CAISGTANTEAFF. The CDR3 DNA is TGTGCCATCAGCGGGACAGCGAACACTGAAGCTTTCTTT.